The TCR beta chain under discussion was sequenced for a study of CD8 T cells in ankylosing spondylitis. General study points: In peripheral blood, disease-linked CD8+ clones occurred at relatively low frequencies. Reportedly, disease-linked clones are significantly enriched in ankylosing spondylitis patients' matched synovial fluid. Some of these motif variants have turned up before, in reports on reactive arthritis synovial fluid and blood. A motif in TCR beta, a set of 8 or 9 highly homologous variants, appeared characteristic of ankylosing spondylitis blood.

In germline, CDR1 is KGHDR, CDR2 SFDVKD. The CDR3 is 13 amino acids. The V and J ends lost 7 bases and 6 bases respectively, with 11 bases between them. Using quantitative 5'-RACE with molecular barcodes, the authors made TCR beta libraries. TCRdb ran MiXCR on the 5' RACE reads and lists one entry per CDR3 protein. The data contain almost 400,000 distinct CDR3 sequences, approximately 20% of them singletons. This clonotype was found a few times. Its specificity is not known. The source of this sequence is a male donor with ankylosing spondylitis. The sample was blood, either unsorted or a sorted T cell fraction (not recorded which). This chain links TRBV24-1 with TRBJ2-2; no clear D. CDR3 bases: TGTGCCACCAGGCTAGAAGTGTCCGGGGAGCTGTTTTTT. This gives the protein CATRLEVSGELFF.